This T cell receptor beta chain comes out of a study of blood T cell repertoires in COVID-19. Authors' processing steps: For nucleated cells, counts were estimated from reference gene primer amplification. TCRdb's table, derived via immunoSEQ multiplex PCR, lists solely in-frame clones and lacks some. That table furnishes V, J and clone size, whereas the DNA furnished D and trimming. The table lists 150,000 to 200,000 clones, just under 85% of them singletons, with more than 7.5% in the top ten. Between the trimmed V and J ends, which lost 3 bases and 6 bases, there was a span of 9 bases. Germline loops: CDR1 SGHAT, CDR2 FQDESV (reference sequence). The length of the CDR3 is 13 residues.

V and J are TRBV11-1 and TRBJ2-1; D perhaps matches TRBD1 (5 bases). The sample was peripheral blood. The source of this sequence is a middle-aged man who had recovered from COVID-19. CDR3 region: CASSLGQANEQFF. As DNA, the CDR3 is TGTGCCAGCAGCTTGGGGCAGGCCAATGAGCAGTTCTTC.